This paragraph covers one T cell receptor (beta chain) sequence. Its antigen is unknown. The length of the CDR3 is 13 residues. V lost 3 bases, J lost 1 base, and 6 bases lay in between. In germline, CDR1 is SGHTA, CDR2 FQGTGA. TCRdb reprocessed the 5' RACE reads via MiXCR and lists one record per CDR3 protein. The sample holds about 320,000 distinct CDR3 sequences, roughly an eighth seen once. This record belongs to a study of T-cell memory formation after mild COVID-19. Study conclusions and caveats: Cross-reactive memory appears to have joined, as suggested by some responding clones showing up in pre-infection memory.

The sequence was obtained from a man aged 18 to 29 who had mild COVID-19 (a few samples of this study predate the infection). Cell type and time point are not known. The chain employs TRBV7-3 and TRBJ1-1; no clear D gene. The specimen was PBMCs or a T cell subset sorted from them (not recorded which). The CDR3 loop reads CASSFTRNTEAFF. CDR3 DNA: TGTGCCAGCAGCTTTACAAGGAACACTGAAGCTTTCTTT.